These T cell receptor beta chains were read from a single sample in a study of blood T cells in healthy people across ages. MiXCR, applied by TCRdb to the 5' RACE reads, yields one record per CDR3 protein. The repertoire holds approximately 1,000,000 distinct CDR3 sequences, with roughly two fifths as singletons. Sequenced sample: blood. The receptors were gathered from a man in his late teens or twenties in good health. The CDR3 runs from the conserved cysteine through the conserved F or W. The order of the fields is clone size, V gene, D gene, J gene, CDR3 DNA, CDR3 protein. A D gene is named only where the DNA matches it firmly. Clone size is shown for a subset of rows, as once, few, many or a class of expanded clone.

few	TRBV20-1	TRBD1	TRBJ2-7	TGCAGTGCTTACGGACAGGGCAACGAGCAGTACTTC	CSAYGQGNEQYF
few	TRBV5-6	.	TRBJ1-1	TGTGCCAGCTCCGAAGTTAACACTGAAGCTTTCTTT	CASSEVNTEAFF
few	TRBV7-2	.	TRBJ2-5	TGTGCCAGCAGCTTTATCAGGGATATCAATGAGCAGTACTTC	CASSFIRDINEQYF
.	TRBV5-1	TRBD1	TRBJ2-5	TGCGCCAGCAGCTCCTCTGCCACAGGGGGCTTTCGGAATGAGCAGTACTTC	CASSSSATGGFRNEQYF
few	TRBV20-1	.	TRBJ2-5	TGCAGTGCCCTTACCCAGGATAACCAAGAGACCCAGTACTTC	CSALTQDNQETQYF
.	TRBV2	.	TRBJ2-3	TGTGCCAACGTGGCGGGCAGCACAGATACGCAGTATTTT	CANVAGSTDTQYF
.	TRBV6-2/TRBV6-3	.	TRBJ2-3	TGTGTCAGCAGACCCACCAGAGGAGGTAGCGTGCCCCCAGATACGCAGTATTTT	CVSRPTRGGSVPPDTQYF
.	TRBV9	TRBD1	TRBJ2-1	TGTGCCAGCAGCGTTACGGGACAGACTGGATTCAATGAGCAGTTCTTC	CASSVTGQTGFNEQFF
few	TRBV27	.	TRBJ2-2	TGTGCCAGCAGTAGGACAGTAGGTGCGAACACCGGGGAGCTGTTTTTT	CASSRTVGANTGELFF
.	TRBV25-1	TRBD2	TRBJ2-3	TGTGCCAGCAGTCCGCATAGCGGGGGGGAGGCTACAGATACGCAGTATTTT	CASSPHSGGEATDTQYF
few	TRBV28	.	TRBJ1-4	TGTGCCAGCAAGGAGGTCCGGAATGAAAAACTGTTTTTT	CASKEVRNEKLFF
.	TRBV5-1	.	TRBJ2-1	TGCGCCAGCAGTCCGGCCTCTGACCGGAGCCGGTCCAATGAGCAGTTCTTC	CASSPASDRSRSNEQFF
few	TRBV20-1	TRBD1	TRBJ1-2	TGCAGTGCTACACAGACAGGGTTTGGCTACACCTTC	CSATQTGFGYTF